The 11 T cell receptor beta chains below all came from one sample that was sequenced in a study of blood T cell repertoires in COVID-19. TCRdb keeps only in-frame clones here, not all; method: immunoSEQ multiplex PCR. The sample lists 200,000 to 250,000 clones; 80% to 90% were seen once. Source material: PBMCs or T cells enriched from blood (not recorded which). The receptor source for this set is a woman in her 30s who had been exposed to COVID-19.

This clone was seen just once. The chain is built from TRBV7-3 and TRBJ1-1; D unresolved. Germline lookup yields CDR1 SGHTA and CDR2 FQGTGA. The CDR3 length is 14 residues. V was pared by 4 bases and J by 3 bases, with 12 bases between. CDR3 sequence: CASSSLYGDTEAFF. CDR3 nucleotide sequence: TGTGCCAGCAGCTCTCTGTACGGGGACACTGAAGCTTTCTTT.

The CDR3 loop is CASSASGGALSGTDTQYF. DNA for the CDR3: TGTGCCAGCAGCGCTAGCGGGGGGGCCCTGAGTGGCACAGATACGCAGTATTTT. The chain couples TRBV9 to TRBJ2-3, with TRBD2 matching over 12 bases. Germline loops: CDR1 SGDLS, CDR2 YYNGEE. This CDR3 spans 18 amino acids. After removal of 3 bases from V and 1 base from J, the junction contained 9 bases not matched to a gene.

The gene calls are TRBV9 and TRBJ1-1; D gene ambiguous. Trimming took 0 bases from V and 4 from J, leaving 10 bases between them. The germline V gene encodes CDR1 SGDLS and CDR2 YYNGEE. The CDR3 covers 14 residues. The CDR3 nucleotides read TGTGCCAGCAGCGTAGGAGAGGGAGCCACTGAAGCTTTCTTT. Encoded protein: CASSVGEGATEAFF.

The chain uses TRBV4-1 and TRBJ2-2; 7 nucleotides agree with TRBD1. CDR1 and CDR2 from the germline V gene are MGHRA and YSYEKL. V was pared by 4 bases and J by 6 bases, with 14 bases of the junction left unmatched. The CDR3 is 17 residues long. CDR3 DNA sequence: TGCGCCAGCAGCCGCGAGTGGACGACAGGGTTCGCCGGGGAGCTGTTTTTT. Translating gives CASSREWTTGFAGELFF.

The rearrangement joins TRBV19 to TRBJ1-2; D gene ambiguous. V was clipped by 7 bases and J by 3 bases, with 15 bases between them. The CDR3 consists of 14 residues. Germline lookup yields CDR1 LNHDA and CDR2 SQIVND (reference sequence). CDR3 coding DNA: TGTGCCAGTATTAGGACCGCGGGCGACTATGGCTACACCTTC. This codes for CASIRTAGDYGYTF.

This chain links TRBV5-1 with TRBJ2-7; 7 nucleotides line up with TRBD2. The CDR3 loop spans 14 amino acids. The germline V gene encodes CDR1 SGHRS and CDR2 YFSETQ. V lost 4 bases and J lost 6; bases outside the gene matches: 10. CDR3: CASSRSGVPLEQYF. CDR3 nucleotides: TGCGCCAGCAGCCGGAGCGGGGTGCCCCTCGAGCAGTACTTC.

This chain connects TRBV10-1 to TRBJ2-2; maybe TRBD1 (6 bases). CDR3 size: 14 residues. V lost 3 bases to trimming and J lost 6 bases, with 11 bases between them. Germline CDR1 WNHNN, CDR2 SYGVQD (reference sequence). The CDR3 DNA is TGCGCCAGCAGTGACCAGGGGTTGTCCGGGGAGCTGTTTTTT. Its translation: CASSDQGLSGELFF.

This clone came up once. The chain links TRBV11-2 to TRBJ2-7, with 9 nucleotides matching TRBD1. The CDR3 is 14 amino acids. V was pared by 3 bases and J by 2 bases, with 2 bases of the junction left unmatched. CDR1 and CDR2 (germline): SGHAT, FQNNGV. CDR3 sequence: CASSLGTGTYEQYF. The CDR3 nucleotides are TGTGCCAGCAGCTTGGGGACAGGGACCTACGAGCAGTACTTC.

The chain joins TRBV18 to TRBJ2-4; possible D gene TRBD2, 5 bases. Germline V gene lookup returns CDR1 KGHSH and CDR2 LQKENI. Deletions cut 3 bases from V and 9 bases from J, with 24 bases between. The CDR3 extends over 17 amino acids. The CDR3 here is CASSPQSRDYPMGIQYF. The CDR3 coding sequence is TGTGCCAGCTCACCGCAATCCCGGGATTATCCGATGGGCATTCAGTACTTC.

The sample holds one count of this clone. V gene TRBV29-1 combines with J gene TRBJ1-1; 9 nucleotides align to TRBD1. The V segment lost 5 bases and the J segment 1 base; nucleotides outside the gene matches: 8. CDR1 is SQVTM, CDR2 ANQGSEA, per germline. The CDR3 runs 15 residues. CDR3 sequence: CSVRGQGRGNTEAFF. Here the CDR3 DNA reads TGCAGCGTTAGGGGACAGGGAAGGGGGAACACTGAAGCTTTCTTT.

The chain couples TRBV19 to TRBJ2-7; 8 nucleotides agree with TRBD1. This CDR3 has 13 amino acids. From germline, CDR1 is LNHDA and CDR2 SQIVND (reference sequence). V lost 9 bases and J lost 4; bases outside the gene matches: 8. Here the CDR3 reads CASRRQGTYEQYF. The CDR3 DNA sequence: TGTGCCAGCCGCAGACAGGGGACGTACGAGCAGTACTTC.